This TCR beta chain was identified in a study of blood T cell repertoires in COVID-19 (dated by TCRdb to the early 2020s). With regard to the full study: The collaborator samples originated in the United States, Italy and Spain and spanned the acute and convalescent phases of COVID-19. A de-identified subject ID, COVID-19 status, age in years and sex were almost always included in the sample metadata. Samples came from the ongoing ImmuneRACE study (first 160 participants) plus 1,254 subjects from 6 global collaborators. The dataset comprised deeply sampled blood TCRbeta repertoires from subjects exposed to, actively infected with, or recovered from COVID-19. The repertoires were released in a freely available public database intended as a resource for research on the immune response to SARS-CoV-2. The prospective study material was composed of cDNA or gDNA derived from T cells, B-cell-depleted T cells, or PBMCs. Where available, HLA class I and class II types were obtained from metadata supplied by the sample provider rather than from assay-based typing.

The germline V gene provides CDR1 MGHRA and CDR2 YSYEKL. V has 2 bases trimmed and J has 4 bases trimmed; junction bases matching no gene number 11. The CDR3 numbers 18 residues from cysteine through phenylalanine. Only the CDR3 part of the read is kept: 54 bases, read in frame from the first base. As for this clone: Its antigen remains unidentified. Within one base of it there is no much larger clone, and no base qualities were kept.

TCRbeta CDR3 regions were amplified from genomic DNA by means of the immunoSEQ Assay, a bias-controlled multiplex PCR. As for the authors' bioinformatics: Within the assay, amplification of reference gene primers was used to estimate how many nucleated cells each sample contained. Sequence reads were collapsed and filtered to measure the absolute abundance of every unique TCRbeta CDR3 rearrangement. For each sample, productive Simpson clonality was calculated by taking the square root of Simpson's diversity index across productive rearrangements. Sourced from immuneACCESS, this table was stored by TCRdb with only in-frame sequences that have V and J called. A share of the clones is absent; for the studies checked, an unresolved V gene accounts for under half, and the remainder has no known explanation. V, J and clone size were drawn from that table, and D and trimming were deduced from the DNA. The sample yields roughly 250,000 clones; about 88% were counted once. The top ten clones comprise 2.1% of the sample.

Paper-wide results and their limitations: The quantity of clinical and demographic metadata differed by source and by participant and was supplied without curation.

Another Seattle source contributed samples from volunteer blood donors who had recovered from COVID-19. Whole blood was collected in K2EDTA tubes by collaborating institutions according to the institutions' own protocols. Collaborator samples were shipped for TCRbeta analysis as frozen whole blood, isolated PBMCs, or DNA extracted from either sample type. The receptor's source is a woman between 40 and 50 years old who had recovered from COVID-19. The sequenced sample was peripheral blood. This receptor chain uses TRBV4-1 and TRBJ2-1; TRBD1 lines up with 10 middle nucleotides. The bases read TGCGCCAGCAGCCAACCTGGACAGGGGGTAGGTTCGTACAATGAGCAGTTCTTC. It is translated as CASSQPGQGVGSYNEQFF.